Below, one T cell receptor beta chain is given with its context. The antigen is not known. A clone one base away is much larger, so this may be a read error. Libraries were prepared by immunoSEQ multiplex PCR; TCRdb keeps only in-frame clonotypes and omits some of them. The sample carries roughly 42,000 clones, 88% recorded once. The data originate from a study of T cell responses to AZD1222 COVID-19 vaccine. Study-level findings and limits: Dominant CD4 TCR responses targeted spike regions 160-218 and 743-854. It was only five to seven AZD1222 recipients who were seropositive at baseline. No repertoire was sampled before or during the peak T cell response, only after it.

V lost 2 bases, J lost 3 bases, and 4 bases lay in between. In germline, CDR1 is MGHDK, CDR2 SYGVNS. The CDR3 length is 13 residues. The sequence was obtained from an adult who received the MenACWY meningococcal vaccine as a control. Sequencing was performed on peripheral blood, taken 28 days after the second dose of the MenACWY control vaccine. V gene TRBV25-1 combines with J gene TRBJ2-2; D is unresolved. Here the CDR3 DNA reads TGTGCCAGCAGTGAAGGGGACACCGGGGAGCTGTTTTTT. This gives the protein CASSEGDTGELFF.